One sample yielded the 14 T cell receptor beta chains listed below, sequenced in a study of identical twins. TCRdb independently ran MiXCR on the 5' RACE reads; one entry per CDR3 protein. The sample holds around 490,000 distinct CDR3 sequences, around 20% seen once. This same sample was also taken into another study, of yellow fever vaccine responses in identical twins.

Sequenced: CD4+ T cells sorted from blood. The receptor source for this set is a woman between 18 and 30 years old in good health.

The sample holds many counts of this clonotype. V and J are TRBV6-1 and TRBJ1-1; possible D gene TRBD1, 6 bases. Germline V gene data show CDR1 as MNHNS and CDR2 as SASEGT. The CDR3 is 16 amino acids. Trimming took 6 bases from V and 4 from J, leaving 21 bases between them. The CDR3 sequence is CASSKSSGGRVTEAFF. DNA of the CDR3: TGTGCCAGCAGCAAAAGCTCGGGGGGCCGTGTCACTGAAGCTTTCTTT.

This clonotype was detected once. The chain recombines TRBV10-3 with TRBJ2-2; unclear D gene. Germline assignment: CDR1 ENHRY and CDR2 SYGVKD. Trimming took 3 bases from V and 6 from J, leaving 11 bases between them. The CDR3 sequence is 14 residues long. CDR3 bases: TGTGCCATCAGTGAAGCTTCTGACCCCGGGGAGCTGTTTTTT. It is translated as CAISEASDPGELFF.

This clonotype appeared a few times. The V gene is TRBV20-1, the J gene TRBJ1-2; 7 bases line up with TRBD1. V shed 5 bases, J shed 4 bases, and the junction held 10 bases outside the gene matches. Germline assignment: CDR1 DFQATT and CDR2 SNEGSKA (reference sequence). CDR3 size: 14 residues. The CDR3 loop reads CSASPGGGGYGYTF. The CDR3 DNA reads TGCAGTGCTTCACCAGGGGGAGGTGGCTATGGCTACACCTTC.

CDR3 sequence (DNA): TGTGCCAGCAATTCACAGGGACTACAAGAGACCCAGTACTTC. The encoded protein is CASNSQGLQETQYF. The chain recombines TRBV11-2 with TRBJ2-5; D might be TRBD2 (7 bases). CDR3 length: 14 amino acids. Trimming removed 7 bases from V and 2 bases from J, with 14 bases in between. Germline V CDR1 and CDR2: SGHAT, FQNNGV.

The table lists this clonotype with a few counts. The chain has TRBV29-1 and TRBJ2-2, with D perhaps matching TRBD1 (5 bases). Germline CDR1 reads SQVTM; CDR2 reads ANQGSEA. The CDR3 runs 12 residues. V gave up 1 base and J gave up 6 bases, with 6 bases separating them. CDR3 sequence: CSVEGGPGELFF. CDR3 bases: TGCAGCGTTGAAGGGGGCCCCGGGGAGCTGTTTTTT.

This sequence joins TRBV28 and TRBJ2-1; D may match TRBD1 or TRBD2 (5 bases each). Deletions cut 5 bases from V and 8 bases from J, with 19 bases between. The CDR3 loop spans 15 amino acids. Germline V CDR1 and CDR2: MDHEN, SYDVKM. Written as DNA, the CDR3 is TGTGCCAGCAGTCCCCCCGGGGCGGGTTTGGATGAGCAGTTCTTC. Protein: CASSPPGAGLDEQFF.

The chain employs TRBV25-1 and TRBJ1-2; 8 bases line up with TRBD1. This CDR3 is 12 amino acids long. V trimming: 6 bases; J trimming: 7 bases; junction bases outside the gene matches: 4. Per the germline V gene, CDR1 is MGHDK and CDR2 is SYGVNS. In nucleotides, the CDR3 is TGTGCCAGCAGGGAAGACAGGGGTGGCTACACCTTC. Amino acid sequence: CASREDRGGYTF.

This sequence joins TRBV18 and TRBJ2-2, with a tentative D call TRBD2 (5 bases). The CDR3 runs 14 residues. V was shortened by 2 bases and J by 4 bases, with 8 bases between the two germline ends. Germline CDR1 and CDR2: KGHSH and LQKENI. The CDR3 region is CASSPSTITGELFF. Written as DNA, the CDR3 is TGTGCCAGCTCACCATCGACTATCACCGGGGAGCTGTTTTTT.

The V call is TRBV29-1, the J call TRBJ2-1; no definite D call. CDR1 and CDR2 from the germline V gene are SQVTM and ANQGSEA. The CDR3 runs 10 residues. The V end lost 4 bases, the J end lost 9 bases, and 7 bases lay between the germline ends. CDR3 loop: CSVVYLEQFF. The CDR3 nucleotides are TGCAGCGTTGTTTACCTTGAGCAGTTCTTC.

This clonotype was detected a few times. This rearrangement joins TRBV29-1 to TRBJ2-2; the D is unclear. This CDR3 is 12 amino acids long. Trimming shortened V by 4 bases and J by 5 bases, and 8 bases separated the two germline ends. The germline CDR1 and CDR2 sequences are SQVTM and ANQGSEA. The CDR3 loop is CSVVSGTGELFF. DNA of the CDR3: TGCAGCGTTGTGAGTGGGACCGGGGAGCTGTTTTTT.

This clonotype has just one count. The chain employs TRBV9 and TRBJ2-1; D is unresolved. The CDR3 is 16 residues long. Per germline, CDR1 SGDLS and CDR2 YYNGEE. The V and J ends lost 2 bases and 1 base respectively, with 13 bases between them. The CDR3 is CASSVGISVSYNEQFF. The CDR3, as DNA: TGTGCCAGCAGCGTCGGTATTAGTGTATCCTACAATGAGCAGTTCTTC. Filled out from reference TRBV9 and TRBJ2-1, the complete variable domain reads DSGVTQTPKHLITATGQRVTLRCSPRSGDLSVYWYQQSLDQGLQFLIQYYNGEERAKGNILERFSAQQFPDLHSELNLSSLELGDSALYFCASSVGISVSYNEQFFGPGTRLTVL.

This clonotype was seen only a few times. This CDR3 is CASSPWGGSSTDTQYF. In DNA form, the CDR3 reads TGTGCCAGCAGCCCTTGGGGGGGTTCTAGCACAGATACGCAGTATTTT. The V gene is TRBV7-3, the J gene TRBJ2-3; TRBD2 agrees at 7 bases. After removal of 5 bases from V and 0 bases from J, the junction contained 8 bases not matched to a gene. The CDR3 spans 16 residues. Germline V gene sequence: CDR1 SGHTA, CDR2 FQGTGA.

The CDR3 region has the DNA TGTGCCAGCAGTCTCAGACGACAGGGAGGCTATGGCTACACCTTC. This codes for CASSLRRQGGYGYTF. The rearrangement uses TRBV28 and TRBJ1-2; 7 nucleotides match TRBD1. Trimming cost V 5 bases and J 4 bases; bases outside gene matches: 10. The CDR3 consists of 15 residues. CDR1 MDHEN and CDR2 SYDVKM come from the germline V gene.

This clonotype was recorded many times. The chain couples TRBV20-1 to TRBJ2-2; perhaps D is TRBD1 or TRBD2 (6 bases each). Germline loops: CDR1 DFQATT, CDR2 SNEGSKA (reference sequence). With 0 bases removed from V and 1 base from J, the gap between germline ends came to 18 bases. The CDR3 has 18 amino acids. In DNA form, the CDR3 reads TGCAGTGCTAGAGATGGGGGGCCGGGGGTGATGAACACCGGGGAGCTGTTTTTT. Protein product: CSARDGGPGVMNTGELFF.